This entry lists 20 T cell receptor beta chains sequenced from one sample in a study of human T cells and chemical hapten exposure. TCRdb called the RACE reads again in MiXCR, with one record for every CDR3 protein. The sample consists of more than 80,000 distinct CDR3 sequences, about 6.8% of them appearing once. Specified time point: patch test 1, 2 weeks after DPC sensitization. The sample's treatment: therapeutic diphenylcyclopropenone sensitization with weekly scalp DPC. The source material was whole blood, sampled in connection with sensitization to the hapten diphenylcyclopropenone (DPC). The receptors originated from a woman in her 30s with alopecia areata. Some clones in this sample may be carry-over from other donors' samples.

This clonotype has only a few counts. The V gene is TRBV5-1, the J gene TRBJ2-5, with D perhaps TRBD1 (5 bases). Germline loops: CDR1 SGHRS, CDR2 YFSETQ. The CDR3 covers 17 residues. The V end lost 5 bases, the J end lost 3 bases, and 23 bases lay between the germline ends. CDR3 amino acids: CASSRSSTEPFKETQYF. CDR3 nucleotide sequence: TGCGCCAGCAGTCGGAGTTCGACAGAACCCTTCAAAGAGACCCAGTACTTC.

This clonotype has just a few counts. This chain joins TRBV9 and TRBJ2-5; D may match TRBD1 or TRBD2 (5 bases each). Looked up from germline, CDR1 is SGDLS and CDR2 is YYNGEE. There are 16 residues in the CDR3. Trimming cost V 4 bases and J 5 bases, with 21 bases left between them. The CDR3 DNA reads TGTGCCAGCAGCCCCAGGCTGGGGGAACCCTCGGAGACCCAGTACTTC. Translated, it gives CASSPRLGEPSETQYF.

There are many counts of this clonotype. The CDR3 region is CSGLTDNTEAFF. The DNA for the CDR3 is TGCAGTGGACTTACAGACAACACTGAAGCTTTCTTT. J is TRBJ1-1 and V is TRBV20-1; D not certain. The CDR3 consists of 12 residues. Germline-derived CDR1 and CDR2 are DFQATT and SNEGSKA (reference sequence). Trimming stripped 7 bases from V and 2 bases from J, with 11 bases between.

This clonotype was seen ten or more times. This chain connects TRBV7-6 to TRBJ2-3; TRBD2 matches at 9 bases. Germline assignment: CDR1 SGHVS and CDR2 FNYEAQ. CDR3 length: 17 amino acids. V was clipped by 1 base and J by 2 bases; unmatched bases: 7. The CDR3 here is CASSLELTSGPTDTQYF. The CDR3 region has the DNA TGTGCCAGCAGCTTAGAACTGACTAGCGGCCCCACAGATACGCAGTATTTT.

There are many counts of this clonotype. V is TRBV6-1 and J is TRBJ2-7; TRBD2 is a possible D gene (7 bases). Per germline, CDR1 MNHNS and CDR2 SASEGT. V dropped 7 bases and J dropped 6 bases, with 16 bases sitting between them. This CDR3 spans 13 amino acids. CDR3 amino acids: CASTQWGGVEQYF. CDR3 nucleotides: TGTGCCAGCACCCAATGGGGGGGCGTCGAGCAGTACTTC.

This clonotype was recorded many times. V usage is TRBV6-1 and J usage is TRBJ1-1, with D unresolved. Trimming took off 3 bases at V and 4 bases at J, with 12 bases between the two ends. The germline CDR1 and CDR2 sequences are MNHNS and SASEGT. CDR3 length: 14 residues. CDR3 amino acids: CASSDGPWGTEAFF. The DNA of the CDR3 is TGTGCCAGCAGTGATGGGCCCTGGGGCACTGAAGCTTTCTTT.

This clonotype has only a few counts. The J gene is TRBJ2-1, the V gene TRBV6-4; 9 bases are a match to TRBD2. CDR3 length: 15 residues. J gave up 5 bases and V 3 bases, and 5 bases lay outside the gene matches. The germline V gene encodes CDR1 MRHNA and CDR2 SNTAGT. CDR3 residues: CASSEGGGANNEQFF. CDR3 sequence (DNA): TGTGCCAGCAGTGAGGGCGGGGGGGCGAACAATGAGCAGTTCTTC.

This clonotype turned up a few times. The CDR3 DNA is TGTGCCAGCAGCGTAGCTGGGGGTCTTAATGAAAAACTGTTTTTT. Translating it yields CASSVAGGLNEKLFF. J is TRBJ1-4 and V is TRBV9, with D tentatively TRBD1 (5 bases). V lost 0 bases, J lost 4 bases, and 10 bases lay in between. The CDR3 is 15 amino acids. In germline, CDR1 is SGDLS, CDR2 YYNGEE.

The chain combines TRBV12-3 or TRBV12-4 with TRBJ2-3; TRBD1 aligns across 7 bases. J gave up 4 bases and V 9 bases, and 4 bases lay outside the gene matches. The CDR3 is made up of 12 amino acids. The DNA for the CDR3 is TGTGCCAGTAGGACAGGAGCAGATACGCAGTATTTT. Protein: CASRTGADTQYF.

The table lists this clonotype with many counts. V gene TRBV5-1 combines with J gene TRBJ1-1, with 11 bases that match TRBD1. This CDR3 has 13 amino acids. The trim removed 6 bases at V and 4 bases at J, leaving 2 bases unmatched. Germline V gene data show CDR1 as SGHRS and CDR2 as YFSETQ. Here the CDR3 reads CASTGTGGTEAFF. As DNA, the CDR3 is TGCGCCAGCACAGGGACAGGGGGCACTGAAGCTTTCTTT.

This sequence joins TRBV29-1 and TRBJ1-1; 7 nucleotides line up with TRBD1. Germline-derived CDR1 and CDR2 are SQVTM and ANQGSEA. J was trimmed by 6 bases and V by 6 bases; bases with no gene match: 7. The CDR3 covers 12 residues. The chain's CDR3 is CSVGTAKAEAFF. The CDR3 DNA sequence: TGCAGCGTGGGGACAGCAAAAGCTGAAGCTTTCTTT.

This clonotype appeared many times. The genes are TRBV7-2 and TRBJ2-1, with 8 bases identical to TRBD2. Per germline, CDR1 SGHTA and CDR2 FQGNSA. This CDR3 comprises 12 residues. The junction had 7 bases not matched to a gene; V was cut back by 5 bases and J by 13 bases. The DNA of the CDR3 is TGTGCCAGCAGCCCCGGGGGGGCCAACCAGTTCTTC. It translates to CASSPGGANQFF.

Many counts were recorded for this clonotype. The chain couples TRBV27 to TRBJ2-1, with D possibly TRBD2 on 5 matching bases. CDR1 is MNHEY, CDR2 SMNVEV, per germline (reference sequence). V lost 3 bases and J lost 10, with 10 bases in between. The CDR3 length is 12 residues. The CDR3 bases are TGTGCCAGCAGTTTTTCCGGGAACGAGCAGTTCTTC. This codes for CASSFSGNEQFF.

The rearrangement uses TRBV7-3 and TRBJ1-1; no firm D call. The V end was cut by 0 bases, the J end by 2 bases, with 4 bases between. Germline V gene sequence: CDR1 SGHTA, CDR2 FQGTGA. The CDR3 length is 13 residues. The CDR3 region is CASSLTSNTEAFF. In DNA form, the CDR3 reads TGTGCCAGCAGCTTAACGTCCAACACTGAAGCTTTCTTT.

This clonotype was found many times. V and J are TRBV6-6 and TRBJ2-7; the D gene could be TRBD1 or TRBD2 (5 bases each). This CDR3 is built from 16 residues. The V end was cut by 2 bases, the J end by 3 bases, with 17 bases between. CDR1 and CDR2 from the germline V gene are MNHNY and SVGAGI (reference sequence). The CDR3 nucleotides are TGTGCCAGCAGTTACGCTGGACGAGGGGAAGGCTACGAGCAGTACTTC. Translated: CASSYAGRGEGYEQYF.

This clonotype was counted many times. This rearrangement joins TRBV19 to TRBJ1-5; 12 bases line up with TRBD1. Germline V gene data show CDR1 as LNHDA and CDR2 as SQIVND (reference sequence). There are 16 residues in the CDR3. The V and J ends lost 1 base and 3 bases, in that order; junction bases with no gene match: 1. The CDR3 region has the DNA TGTGCCAGTAGTATAGGGGACAGGGGGCTCAATCAGCCCCAGCATTTT. Its translation: CASSIGDRGLNQPQHF.

This clonotype came up many times. This sequence joins TRBV4-2 and TRBJ2-5, with D tentatively TRBD2 (5 bases). Germline values: CDR1 LGHNA, CDR2 YNFKEQ. The CDR3 has 15 residues. V was clipped by 0 bases and J by 5 bases, with 13 bases between them. CDR3 loop: CASSQDPHSGETQYF. CDR3 in DNA: TGTGCCAGCAGCCAAGATCCGCATTCGGGGGAGACCCAGTACTTC.

This clonotype was detected only a few times. The chain is built from TRBV7-9 and TRBJ1-1; TRBD1 matches 9 bases. J was trimmed by 5 bases and V by 6 bases; bases with no gene match: 16. The CDR3 is made up of 17 amino acids. CDR1 SEHNR and CDR2 FQNEAQ come from the germline V gene (reference sequence). In DNA form, the CDR3 reads TGTGCCAGCAGTTCAAATAAGGGACAGGGAAGGGAAACTGAAGCTTTCTTT. It encodes CASSSNKGQGRETEAFF.

This clonotype was picked up many times. This chain connects TRBV20-1 to TRBJ2-4; 9 bases are a match to TRBD2. CDR1 is DFQATT and CDR2 is SNEGSKA in the germline V gene (reference sequence). This CDR3 is 14 amino acids long. After removal of 0 bases from V and 9 bases from J, the junction contained 6 bases not matched to a gene. Here the CDR3 DNA reads TGCAGTGCTAGAGATTCTAGCGGGGTTGGCATTCAGTACTTC. It is translated as CSARDSSGVGIQYF.

This clonotype has a handful of counts. The CDR3 coding sequence is TGTGCCAGCGGACCCTACTACAATGAGCAGTTCTTC. Translating gives CASGPYYNEQFF. V and J are TRBV27 and TRBJ2-1; the D is unclear. The CDR3 sequence is 12 residues long. Germline lookup yields CDR1 MNHEY and CDR2 SMNVEV (reference sequence). Trimming took off 8 bases at V and 3 bases at J, with 8 bases between the two ends.